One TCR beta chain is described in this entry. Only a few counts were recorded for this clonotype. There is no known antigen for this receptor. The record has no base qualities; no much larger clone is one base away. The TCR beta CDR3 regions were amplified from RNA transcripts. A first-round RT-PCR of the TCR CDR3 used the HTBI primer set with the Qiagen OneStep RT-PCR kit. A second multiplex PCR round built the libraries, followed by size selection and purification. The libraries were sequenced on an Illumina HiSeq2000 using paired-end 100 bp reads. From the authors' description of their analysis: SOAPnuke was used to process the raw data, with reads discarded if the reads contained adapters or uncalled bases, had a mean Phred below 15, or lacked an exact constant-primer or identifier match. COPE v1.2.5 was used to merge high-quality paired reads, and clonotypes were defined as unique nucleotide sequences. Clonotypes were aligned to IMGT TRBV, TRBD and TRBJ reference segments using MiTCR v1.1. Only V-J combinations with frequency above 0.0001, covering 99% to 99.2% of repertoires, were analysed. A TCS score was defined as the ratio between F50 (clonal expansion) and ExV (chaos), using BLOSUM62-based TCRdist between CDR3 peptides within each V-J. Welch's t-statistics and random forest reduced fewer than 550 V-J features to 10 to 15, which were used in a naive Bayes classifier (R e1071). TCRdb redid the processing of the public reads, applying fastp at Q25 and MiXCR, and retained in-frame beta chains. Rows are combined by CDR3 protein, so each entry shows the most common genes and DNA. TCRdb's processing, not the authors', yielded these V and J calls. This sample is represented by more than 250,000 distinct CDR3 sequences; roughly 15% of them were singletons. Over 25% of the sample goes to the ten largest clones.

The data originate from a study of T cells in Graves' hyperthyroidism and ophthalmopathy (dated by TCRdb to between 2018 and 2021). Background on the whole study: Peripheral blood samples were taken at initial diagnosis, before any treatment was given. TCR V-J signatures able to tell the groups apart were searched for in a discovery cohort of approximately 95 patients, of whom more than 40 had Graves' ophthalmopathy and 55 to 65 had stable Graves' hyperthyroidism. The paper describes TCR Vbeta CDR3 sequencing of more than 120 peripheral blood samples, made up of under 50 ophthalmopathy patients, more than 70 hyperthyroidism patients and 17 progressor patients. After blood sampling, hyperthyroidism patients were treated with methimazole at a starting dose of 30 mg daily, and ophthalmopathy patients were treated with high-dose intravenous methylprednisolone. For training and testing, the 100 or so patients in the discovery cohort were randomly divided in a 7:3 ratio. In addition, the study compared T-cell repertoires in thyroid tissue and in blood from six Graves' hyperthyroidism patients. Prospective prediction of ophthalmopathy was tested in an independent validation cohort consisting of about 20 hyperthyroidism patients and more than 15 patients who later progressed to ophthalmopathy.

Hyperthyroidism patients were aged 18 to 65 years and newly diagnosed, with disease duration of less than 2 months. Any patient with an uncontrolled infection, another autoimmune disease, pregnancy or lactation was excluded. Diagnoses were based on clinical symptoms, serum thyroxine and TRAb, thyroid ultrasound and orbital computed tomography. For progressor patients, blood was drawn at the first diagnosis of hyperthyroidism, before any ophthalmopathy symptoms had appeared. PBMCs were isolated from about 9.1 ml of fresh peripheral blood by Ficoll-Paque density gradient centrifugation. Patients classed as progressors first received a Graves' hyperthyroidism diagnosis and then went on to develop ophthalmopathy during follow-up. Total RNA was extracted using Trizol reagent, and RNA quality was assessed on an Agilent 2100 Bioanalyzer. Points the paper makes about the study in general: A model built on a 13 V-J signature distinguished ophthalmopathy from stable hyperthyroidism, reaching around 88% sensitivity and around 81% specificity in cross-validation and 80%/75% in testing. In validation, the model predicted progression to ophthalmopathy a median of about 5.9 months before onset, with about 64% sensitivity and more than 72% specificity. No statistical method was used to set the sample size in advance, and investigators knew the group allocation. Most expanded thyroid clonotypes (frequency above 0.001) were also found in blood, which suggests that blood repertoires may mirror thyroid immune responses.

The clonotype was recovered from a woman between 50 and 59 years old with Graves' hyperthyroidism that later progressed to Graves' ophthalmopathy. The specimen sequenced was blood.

The sequence in DNA is TGCAGCGTTGGCCGACTAGCGGGAGGGGTCGCGCACAATGAGCAGTTCTTC. Translated, this is CSVGRLAGGVAHNEQFF. Recombination linked TRBV29-1 to TRBJ2-1; TRBD2 fits 14 bases in the junction. The germline V gene gives CDR1 as SQVTM and CDR2 as ANQGSEA. Here V drops 4 bases and J drops 5 bases, and the junction holds 10 bases not matched to any gene. CDR3 length: 17 amino acids, cysteine to phenylalanine. Solely the CDR3 DNA is kept, with 51 bases framed from the first base.